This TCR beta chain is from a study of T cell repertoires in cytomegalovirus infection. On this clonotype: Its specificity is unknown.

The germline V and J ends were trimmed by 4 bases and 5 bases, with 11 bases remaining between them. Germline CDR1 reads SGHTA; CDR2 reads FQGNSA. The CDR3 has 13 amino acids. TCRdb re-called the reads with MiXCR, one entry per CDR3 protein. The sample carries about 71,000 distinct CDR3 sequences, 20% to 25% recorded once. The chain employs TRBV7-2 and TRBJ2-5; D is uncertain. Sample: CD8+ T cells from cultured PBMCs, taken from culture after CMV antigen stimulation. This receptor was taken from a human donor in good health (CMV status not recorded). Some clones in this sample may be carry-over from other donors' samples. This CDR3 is CASSSLVGETQYF. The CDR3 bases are TGTGCCAGCAGCTCCCTCGTCGGGGAGACCCAGTACTTC.